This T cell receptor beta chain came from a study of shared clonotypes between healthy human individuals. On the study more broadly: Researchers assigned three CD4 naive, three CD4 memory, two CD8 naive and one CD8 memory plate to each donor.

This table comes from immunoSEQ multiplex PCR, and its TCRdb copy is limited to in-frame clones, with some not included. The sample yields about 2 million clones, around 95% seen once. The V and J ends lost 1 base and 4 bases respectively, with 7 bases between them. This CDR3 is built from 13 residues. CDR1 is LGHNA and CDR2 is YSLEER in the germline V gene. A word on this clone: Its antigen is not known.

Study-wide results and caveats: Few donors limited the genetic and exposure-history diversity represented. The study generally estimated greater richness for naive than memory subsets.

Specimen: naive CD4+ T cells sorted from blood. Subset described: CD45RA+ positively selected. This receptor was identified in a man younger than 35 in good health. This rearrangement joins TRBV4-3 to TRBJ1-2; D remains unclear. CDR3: CASSQAGSYGYTF. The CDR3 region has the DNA TGCGCCAGCAGCCAAGCGGGCAGCTATGGCTACACCTTC.